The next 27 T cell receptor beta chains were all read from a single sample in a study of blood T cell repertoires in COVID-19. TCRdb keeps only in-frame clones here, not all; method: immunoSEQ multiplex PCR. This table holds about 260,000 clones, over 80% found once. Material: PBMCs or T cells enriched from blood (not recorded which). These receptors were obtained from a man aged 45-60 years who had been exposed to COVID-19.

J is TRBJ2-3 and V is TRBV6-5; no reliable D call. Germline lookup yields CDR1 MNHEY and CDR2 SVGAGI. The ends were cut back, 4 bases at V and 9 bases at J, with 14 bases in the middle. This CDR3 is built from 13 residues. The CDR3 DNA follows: TGTGCCAGCAGTTCGGATCCTAGTGGCACGCAGTATTTT. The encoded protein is CASSSDPSGTQYF.

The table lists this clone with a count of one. The CDR3 sequence is CARTKWGRATLTDTQYF. The CDR3 coding sequence is TGTGCCAGGACCAAGTGGGGGAGGGCCACCCTCACAGATACGCAGTATTTT. The rearrangement uses TRBV19 and TRBJ2-3; TRBD2 agrees at 7 bases. CDR3 length: 17 residues. J was trimmed by 2 bases and V by 9 bases; bases with no gene match: 17. Germline CDR1 is LNHDA and CDR2 is SQIVND (reference sequence).

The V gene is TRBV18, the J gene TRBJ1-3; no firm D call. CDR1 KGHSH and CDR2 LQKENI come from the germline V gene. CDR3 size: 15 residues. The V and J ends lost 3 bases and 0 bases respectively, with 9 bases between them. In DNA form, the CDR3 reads TGTGCCAGCTCACCCCTGGGCTCCTCTGGAAACACCATATATTTT. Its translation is CASSPLGSSGNTIYF. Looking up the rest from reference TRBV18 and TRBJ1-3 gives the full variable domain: NAGVMQNPRHLVRRRGQEARLRCSPMKGHSHVYWYRQLPEEGLKFMVYLQKENIIDESGMPKERFSAEFPKEGPSILRIQQVVRGDSAAYFCASSPLGSSGNTIYFGEGSWLTVV.

CDR3 loop: CASSFPIENQPQHF. The CDR3 DNA sequence: TGTGCCAGCAGTTTTCCCATCGAGAATCAGCCCCAGCATTTT. J is TRBJ1-5 and V is TRBV28; D not resolved. Germline CDR1 and CDR2: MDHEN and SYDVKM. The CDR3 has 14 amino acids. Deletions cut 3 bases from V and 4 bases from J, with 10 bases between.

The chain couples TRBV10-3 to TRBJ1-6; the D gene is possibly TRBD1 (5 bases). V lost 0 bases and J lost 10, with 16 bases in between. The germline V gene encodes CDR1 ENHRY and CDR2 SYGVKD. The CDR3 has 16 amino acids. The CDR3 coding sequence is TGTGCCATCAGTGAGTCGGGGCAGGGATTAATCTCACCCCTCCACTTT. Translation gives CAISESGQGLISPLHF.

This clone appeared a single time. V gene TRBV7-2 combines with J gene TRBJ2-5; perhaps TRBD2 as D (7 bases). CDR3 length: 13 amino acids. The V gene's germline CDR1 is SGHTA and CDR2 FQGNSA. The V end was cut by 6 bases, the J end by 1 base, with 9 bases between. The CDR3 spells CASSRGAQETQYF. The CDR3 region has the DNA TGTGCCAGCAGTCGGGGGGCCCAAGAGACCCAGTACTTC. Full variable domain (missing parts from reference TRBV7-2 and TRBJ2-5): GAGVSQSPSNKVTEKGKDVELRCDPISGHTALYWYRQSLGQGLEFLIYFQGNSAPDKSGLPSDRFSAERTGGSVSTLTIQRTQQEDSAVYLCASSRGAQETQYFGPGTRLLVL.

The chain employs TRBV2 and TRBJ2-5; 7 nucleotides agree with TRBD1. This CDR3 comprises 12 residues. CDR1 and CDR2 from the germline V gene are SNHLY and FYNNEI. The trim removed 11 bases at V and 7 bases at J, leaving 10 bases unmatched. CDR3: CAGTGDEGTQYF. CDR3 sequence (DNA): TGTGCCGGAACAGGGGATGAGGGGACCCAGTACTTC.

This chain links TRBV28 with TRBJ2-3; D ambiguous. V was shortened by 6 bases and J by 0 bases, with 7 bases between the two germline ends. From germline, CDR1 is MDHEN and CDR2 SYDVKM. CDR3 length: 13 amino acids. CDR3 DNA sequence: TGTGCCAGCAGATCCCGTAGCACAGATACGCAGTATTTT. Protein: CASRSRSTDTQYF.

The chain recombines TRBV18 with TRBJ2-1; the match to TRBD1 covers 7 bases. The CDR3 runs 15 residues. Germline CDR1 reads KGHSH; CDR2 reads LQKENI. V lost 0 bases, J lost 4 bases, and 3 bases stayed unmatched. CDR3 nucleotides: TGTGCCAGCTCACCACCGGGACAGAAATACAATGAGCAGTTCTTC. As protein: CASSPPGQKYNEQFF.

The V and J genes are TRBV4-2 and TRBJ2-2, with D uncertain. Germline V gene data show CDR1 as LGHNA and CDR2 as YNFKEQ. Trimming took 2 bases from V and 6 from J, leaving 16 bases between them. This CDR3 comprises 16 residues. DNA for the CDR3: TGTGCCAGCAGCCAAACAGTCGCTTACTTGTCCGGGGAGCTGTTTTTT. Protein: CASSQTVAYLSGELFF.

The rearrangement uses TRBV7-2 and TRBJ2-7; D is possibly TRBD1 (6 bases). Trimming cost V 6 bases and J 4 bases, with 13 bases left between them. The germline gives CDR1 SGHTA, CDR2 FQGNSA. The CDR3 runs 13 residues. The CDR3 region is CASRLTGTYEQYV. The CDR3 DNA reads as TGTGCCAGCAGACTTACAGGGACATACGAGCAGTACGTC.

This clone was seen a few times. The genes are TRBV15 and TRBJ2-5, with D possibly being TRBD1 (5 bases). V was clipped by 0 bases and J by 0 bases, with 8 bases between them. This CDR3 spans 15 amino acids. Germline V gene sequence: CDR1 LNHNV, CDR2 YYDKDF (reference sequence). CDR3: CATSREGLNQETQYF. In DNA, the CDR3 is TGTGCCACCAGCAGAGAGGGGCTAAACCAAGAGACCCAGTACTTC.

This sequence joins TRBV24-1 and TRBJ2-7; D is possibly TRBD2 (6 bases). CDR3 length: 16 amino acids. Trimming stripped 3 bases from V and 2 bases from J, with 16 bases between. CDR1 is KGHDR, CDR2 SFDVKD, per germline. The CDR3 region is CATSDPGDGPTYEQYF. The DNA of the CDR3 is TGTGCCACCAGTGATCCGGGGGACGGCCCAACCTACGAGCAGTACTTC.

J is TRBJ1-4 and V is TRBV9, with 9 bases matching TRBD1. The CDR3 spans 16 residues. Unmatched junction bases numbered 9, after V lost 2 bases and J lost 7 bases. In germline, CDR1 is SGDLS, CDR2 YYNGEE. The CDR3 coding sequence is TGTGCCAGCAGCGTGGGGACAGGGACCGGAGGTGAAAAACTGTTTTTT. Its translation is CASSVGTGTGGEKLFF.

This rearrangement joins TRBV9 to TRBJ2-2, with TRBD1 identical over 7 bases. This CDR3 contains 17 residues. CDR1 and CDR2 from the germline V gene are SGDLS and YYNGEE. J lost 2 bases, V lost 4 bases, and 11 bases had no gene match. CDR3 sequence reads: CASSLMPGQINTGELFF. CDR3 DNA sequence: TGTGCCAGCAGCCTAATGCCGGGACAGATAAACACCGGGGAGCTGTTTTTT.

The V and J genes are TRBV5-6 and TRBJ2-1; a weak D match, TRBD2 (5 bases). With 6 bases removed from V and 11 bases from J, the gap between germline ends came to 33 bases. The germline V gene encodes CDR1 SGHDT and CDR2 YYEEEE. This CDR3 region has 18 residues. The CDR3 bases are TGTGCCAGCAACTCGGTTTTCGGACTTTCCACGGATATGACCCAGCAGTTCTTC. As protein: CASNSVFGLSTDMTQQFF.

The DNA for the CDR3 is TGTGCCACCAGCGAGGGAGACGCAACTAATGAAAAACTGTTTTTT. Its translation: CATSEGDATNEKLFF. This chain links TRBV15 with TRBJ1-4; D remains unclear. Germline CDR1 reads LNHNV; CDR2 reads YYDKDF (reference sequence). The length of the CDR3 is 15 residues. The V end was cut by 5 bases, the J end by 0 bases, with 10 bases between.

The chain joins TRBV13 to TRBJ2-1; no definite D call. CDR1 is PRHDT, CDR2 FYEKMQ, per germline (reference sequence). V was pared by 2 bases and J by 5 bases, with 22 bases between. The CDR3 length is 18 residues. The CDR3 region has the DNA TGTGCCAGCAGCTTACCCACCTTCGGTGGCGGAAAAAACAATGAGCAGTTCTTC. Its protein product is CASSLPTFGGGKNNEQFF.

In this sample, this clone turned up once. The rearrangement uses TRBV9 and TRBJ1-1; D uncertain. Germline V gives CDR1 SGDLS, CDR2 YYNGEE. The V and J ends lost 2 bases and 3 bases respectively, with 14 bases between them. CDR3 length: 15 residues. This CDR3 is CASSVFAGADTEAFF. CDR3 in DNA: TGTGCCAGCAGCGTCTTTGCGGGCGCCGACACTGAAGCTTTCTTT.

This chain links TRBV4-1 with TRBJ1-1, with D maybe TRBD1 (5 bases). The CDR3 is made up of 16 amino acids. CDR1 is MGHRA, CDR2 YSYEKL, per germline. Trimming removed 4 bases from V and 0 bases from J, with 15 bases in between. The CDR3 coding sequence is TGCGCCAGCAGCCCATTTAGGGGACTTATGAACACTGAAGCTTTCTTT. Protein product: CASSPFRGLMNTEAFF.

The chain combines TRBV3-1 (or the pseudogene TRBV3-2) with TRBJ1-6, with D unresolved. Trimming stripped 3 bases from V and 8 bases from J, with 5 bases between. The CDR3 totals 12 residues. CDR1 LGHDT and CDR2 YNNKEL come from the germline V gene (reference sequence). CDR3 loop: CASSHRDSPLHF. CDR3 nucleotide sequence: TGTGCCAGCAGCCATCGGGATTCACCCCTCCACTTT.

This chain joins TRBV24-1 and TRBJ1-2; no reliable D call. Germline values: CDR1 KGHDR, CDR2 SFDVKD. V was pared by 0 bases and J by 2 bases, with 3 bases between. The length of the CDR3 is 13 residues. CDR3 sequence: CATSDLTNYGYTF. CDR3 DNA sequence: TGTGCCACCAGTGATTTGACAAACTATGGCTACACCTTC.

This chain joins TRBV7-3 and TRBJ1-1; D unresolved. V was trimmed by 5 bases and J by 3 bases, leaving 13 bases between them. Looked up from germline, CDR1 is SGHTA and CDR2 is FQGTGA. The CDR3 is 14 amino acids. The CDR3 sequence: CASSQHWEDTEAFF. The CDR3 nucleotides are TGTGCCAGCAGCCAACACTGGGAGGACACTGAAGCTTTCTTT.

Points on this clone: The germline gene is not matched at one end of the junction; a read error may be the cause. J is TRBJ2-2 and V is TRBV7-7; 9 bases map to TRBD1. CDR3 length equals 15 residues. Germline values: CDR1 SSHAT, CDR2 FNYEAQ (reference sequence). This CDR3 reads CASSPRQGVTGELFF. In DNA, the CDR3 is TGTGCTAGCAGCCCTCGACAGGGGGTCACCGGGGAGCTGTTTTTT. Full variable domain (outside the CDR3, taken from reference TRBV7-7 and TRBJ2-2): GAGVSQSPRYKVTKRGQDVTLRCDPISSHATLYWYQQALGQGPEFLTYFNYEAQPDKSGLPSDRFSAERPEGSISTLTIQRTEQRDSAMYRCASSPRQGVTGELFFGEGSRLTVL.

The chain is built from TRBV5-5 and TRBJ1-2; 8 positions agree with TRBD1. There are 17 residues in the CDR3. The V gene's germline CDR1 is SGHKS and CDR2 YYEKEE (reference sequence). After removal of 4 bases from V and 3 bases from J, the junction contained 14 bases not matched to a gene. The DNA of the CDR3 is TGTGCCAGCAGCGGGGGACAGGCGCAATCATTCCACTATGGCTACACCTTC. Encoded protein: CASSGGQAQSFHYGYTF.

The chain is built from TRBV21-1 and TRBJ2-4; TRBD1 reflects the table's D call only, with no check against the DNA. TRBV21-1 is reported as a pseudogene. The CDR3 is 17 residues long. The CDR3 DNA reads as TGTGCCAGCAGCAAAGATAGGCTTAGGGGACAGGAGGACATTCAGTACTTC. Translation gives CASSKDRLRGQEDIQYF.

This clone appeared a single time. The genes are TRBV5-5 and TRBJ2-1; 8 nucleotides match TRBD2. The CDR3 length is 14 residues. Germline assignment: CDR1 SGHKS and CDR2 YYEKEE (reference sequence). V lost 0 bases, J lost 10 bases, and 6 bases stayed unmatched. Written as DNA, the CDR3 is TGTGCCAGCAGCTTGGCGGGAGGGGTAGGGGAGCAGTTCTTC. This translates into CASSLAGGVGEQFF.